The 19 T cell receptor beta chains below all came from one sample that was sequenced in a study of T cells in tuberculosis. The repertoire was sequenced with immunoSEQ multiplex PCR; TCRdb's copy has only in-frame clones and lacks some. The sample lists 80,000 to 100,000 clones, roughly 91% occurring once. Cells were sorted from thawed PBMC rested overnight and stained with GMM-loaded CD1B tetramer, viability dye and anti-CD3. The lipid loaded on the CD1B tetramers was C32 glucose monomycolate from Rhodococcus equi. Sequenced: CD1b-GMM tetramer-negative cells sorted from PBMCs. These receptors all stem from an adult woman with latent tuberculosis.

This chain connects TRBV14 to TRBJ2-3, with 10 positions matching TRBD2. The CDR3 runs to 16 residues. Germline lookup yields CDR1 SGHDN and CDR2 FVKESK. The trim removed 4 bases at V and 9 bases at J, leaving 13 bases unmatched. CDR3: CASSPLLAGPQWTQYF. Here the CDR3 DNA reads TGTGCCAGCAGCCCACTACTAGCGGGGCCCCAATGGACGCAGTATTTT.

The gene calls are TRBV6-1 and TRBJ2-5; a weak D match, TRBD2 (6 bases). Germline values: CDR1 MNHNS, CDR2 SASEGT. The CDR3 runs to 15 residues. The V end was cut by 2 bases, the J end by 5 bases, with 15 bases between. The CDR3 loop reads CASSENRGRGETQYF. The CDR3 region has the DNA TGTGCCAGCAGTGAAAACCGGGGGAGAGGGGAGACCCAGTACTTC.

The count of this clone is one. This chain connects TRBV6-6 to TRBJ2-3; 7 bases are a match to TRBD1. V shed 6 bases, J shed 10 bases, and the junction held 10 bases outside the gene matches. The CDR3 is made up of 13 amino acids. CDR1 MNHNY and CDR2 SVGAGI come from the germline V gene (reference sequence). For the CDR3, the DNA is TGTGCCAGCAGCCTAGGCCGGGACAGCGCGCAGTATTTT. As protein: CASSLGRDSAQYF.

V and J are TRBV6-5 and TRBJ1-5, with D uncertain. Trimming pared 6 bases from V and 4 bases from J, leaving 16 bases between. The CDR3 length is 15 residues. Per germline, CDR1 MNHEY and CDR2 SVGAGI. The CDR3 nucleotides read TGTGCCAGCAGGCGGGAGAAGTCCCCGAATCAGCCCCAGCATTTT. Its protein is CASRREKSPNQPQHF.

A single count supports this clone. The chain's CDR3 is CAIAVDSNYGYTF. CDR3 in DNA: TGTGCCATAGCCGTGGACAGTAACTATGGCTACACCTTC. The V gene is TRBV10-3, the J gene TRBJ1-2; tentative D call: TRBD1 (6 bases). V lost 9 bases to trimming and J lost 1 base, with 12 bases between them. The CDR3 spans 13 residues. CDR1 ENHRY and CDR2 SYGVKD come from the germline V gene.

The rearrangement joins TRBV5-1 to TRBJ1-2; 10 nucleotides align to TRBD1. V lost 4 bases to trimming and J lost 4 bases; unmatched junction nucleotides: 10. CDR1 and CDR2 from the germline V gene are SGHRS and YFSETQ. This CDR3 is built from 16 residues. CDR3 protein: CASSDPGQGFIYGYTF. The CDR3 region has the DNA TGCGCCAGCAGCGACCCGGGACAGGGGTTCATCTATGGCTACACCTTC.

The genes are TRBV27 and TRBJ1-5; 8 nucleotides align to TRBD1. The V gene end was trimmed by 6 bases and the J gene end by 3 bases; junction bases not matched to a gene: 7. Germline values: CDR1 MNHEY, CDR2 SMNVEV (reference sequence). This CDR3 region has 15 residues. This chain's CDR3 is CASRQGAGFNQPQHF. The CDR3 nucleotides read TGTGCCAGCAGGCAGGGGGCTGGATTCAATCAGCCCCAGCATTTT.

The rearrangement joins TRBV6-5 to TRBJ2-5; D is perhaps TRBD1 (6 bases). The CDR3 sequence is 13 residues long. Trimming stripped 6 bases from V and 3 bases from J, with 11 bases between. CDR1 MNHEY and CDR2 SVGAGI come from the germline V gene. The CDR3 reads CASRFSGEETQYF. For the CDR3, the DNA is TGTGCCAGCAGGTTTTCAGGGGAAGAGACCCAGTACTTC.

The chain is built from TRBV19 and TRBJ2-1, with D possibly being TRBD2 (7 bases). Per the germline V gene, CDR1 is LNHDA and CDR2 is SQIVND (reference sequence). This CDR3 has 15 residues. The V end lost 1 base, the J end lost 3 bases, and 10 bases lay between the germline ends. The CDR3 sequence is CASSIGGGHYNEQFF. In DNA, the CDR3 is TGTGCCAGTAGTATAGGGGGGGGCCACTACAATGAGCAGTTCTTC.

CDR3 bases: TGTGCCAGCAGCTCCCGTGTGGGGGCAGCAGATACGCAGTATTTT. This sequence encodes CASSSRVGAADTQYF. The V call is TRBV7-3, the J call TRBJ2-3; perhaps TRBD1 as D (6 bases). CDR3 length equals 15 residues. Germline V gene lookup returns CDR1 SGHTA and CDR2 FQGTGA. Trimming removed 4 bases from V and 4 bases from J, with 15 bases in between.

V is TRBV2 and J is TRBJ2-5, with TRBD2 matching over 7 bases. Germline V gene lookup returns CDR1 SNHLY and CDR2 FYNNEI. J gave up 5 bases and V 7 bases, and 4 bases lay outside the gene matches. The CDR3 has 12 amino acids. CDR3 DNA sequence: TGTGCCAGCACCCGGGGGGAGGAGACCCAGTACTTC. As protein: CASTRGEETQYF.

V usage is TRBV27 and J usage is TRBJ1-1; D might be TRBD1 (5 bases). Germline CDR1 is MNHEY and CDR2 is SMNVEV (reference sequence). Trimming removed 6 bases from V and 3 bases from J, with 17 bases in between. This CDR3 is built from 15 residues. The CDR3 nucleotides read TGTGCCAGCAGGCGGCAGGGAGGCCGGTACACTGAAGCTTTCTTT. Protein product: CASRRQGGRYTEAFF.

The gene calls are TRBV11-2 and TRBJ2-1; a possible D gene is TRBD1 (5 bases). Trimming cost V 4 bases and J 0 bases, with 10 bases left between them. Germline values: CDR1 SGHAT, CDR2 FQNNGV. There are 15 residues in the CDR3. The CDR3 DNA is TGTGCCAGCAGCTCACAGGCGAACTCCTACAATGAGCAGTTCTTC. This gives the protein CASSSQANSYNEQFF.

A remark on this clone: A junction boundary mismatches the germline segment, possibly from a read error. The chain joins TRBV5-4 to TRBJ2-4; 11 bases map to TRBD2. The length of the CDR3 is 13 residues. Germline V gene sequence: CDR1 SGHNT, CDR2 YYREEE (reference sequence). The DNA for the CDR3 is TGTGCCAGCAGCTATGAACTAGCGGGGGATAGGGACTTC. Translation: CASSYELAGDRDF. Drawing the rest from reference TRBV5-4 and TRBJ2-4, the complete variable domain is ETGVTQSPTHLIKTRGQQVTLRCSSQSGHNTVSWYQQALGQGPQFIFQYYREEENGRGNFPPRFSGLQFPNYSSELNVNALELDDSALYLCASSYELAGDRDFGAGTRLSVL.

The chain combines TRBV19 with TRBJ1-4; 10 bases map to TRBD1. Germline CDR1 LNHDA, CDR2 SQIVND (reference sequence). The CDR3 runs to 14 residues. With V trimmed by 8 bases and J by 10 bases, 10 bases remained unmatched. The CDR3 sequence: CASLKGTGEGKLFF. In nucleotides, the CDR3 is TGTGCCAGTCTTAAAGGGACAGGGGAAGGAAAACTGTTTTTT.

The J gene is TRBJ2-7, the V gene TRBV6-5; D might be TRBD1 (6 bases). The CDR3 length is 13 residues. The germline V gene has CDR1 MNHEY and CDR2 SVGAGI. V gave up 6 bases and J gave up 10 bases, with 19 bases separating them. The CDR3: CASRTTAQGNQYF. The CDR3 DNA follows: TGTGCCAGCAGAACCACCGCACAGGGTAACCAGTACTTC.

This rearrangement joins TRBV10-3 to TRBJ1-1; the D is unclear. Germline V gene sequence: CDR1 ENHRY, CDR2 SYGVKD. This CDR3 has 13 amino acids. Trimming took off 0 bases at V and 5 bases at J, with 7 bases between the two ends. DNA of the CDR3: TGTGCCATCAGTGAGTCACCCGGGACTGAAGCTTTCTTT. Translating it yields CAISESPGTEAFF.

The rearrangement uses TRBV19 and TRBJ2-7; maybe TRBD2 (5 bases). CDR3 length: 14 amino acids. V lost 3 bases to trimming and J lost 6 bases, with 15 bases between them. The germline V gene encodes CDR1 LNHDA and CDR2 SQIVND (reference sequence). This CDR3 is CASSIFLAVSEQYF. The CDR3 nucleotides read TGTGCCAGTAGTATCTTCCTAGCCGTGAGCGAGCAGTACTTC. Using reference TRBV19 and TRBJ2-7 for the parts outside the CDR3, the full variable domain is DGGITQSPKYLFRKEGQNVTLSCEQNLNHDAMYWYRQDPGQGLRLIYYSQIVNDFQKGDIAEGYSVSREKKESFPLTVTSAQKNPTAFYLCASSIFLAVSEQYFGPGTRLTVT.

This clone has just one count. This chain links TRBV7-9 with TRBJ2-2; weak D call: TRBD1 (6 bases). This CDR3 spans 18 amino acids. Germline lookup yields CDR1 SEHNR and CDR2 FQNEAQ (reference sequence). Trimming pared 5 bases from V and 2 bases from J, leaving 21 bases between. CDR3 bases: TGTGCCAGCAGCCAACCTCCAGCCACAGGGACCAACACCGGGGAGCTGTTTTTT. Its protein is CASSQPPATGTNTGELFF.